This T cell receptor (beta chain) was retrieved from a study of blood T cell repertoires in COVID-19. For the study at large: COVID-19 samples, acute and convalescent, were from the United States, Italy and Spain. The cDNA or gDNA used as material had been derived from T cells, B-cell-depleted T cells, or PBMCs.

Per the study methods: Cell counts per sample came from amplifying reference gene primers. Generated by immunoSEQ multiplex PCR, the TCRdb table keeps only in-frame clones and is missing some. The V and J calls and clone size were taken over from that table, and D and trimming were inferred from the DNA. Here the sample spans 250,000 to 300,000 clones, approximately 90% being singletons. The germline gives CDR1 SNHLY, CDR2 FYNNEI. This CDR3 region has 18 residues. Trimming at V came to 8 bases and at J to 7 bases, leaving 18 bases not matched to a gene. Seattle patient enrollment occurred during active infection, with longitudinal follow-up thereafter.

Sequencing input: peripheral blood. This sequence joins TRBV2 and TRBJ2-1, with 12 nucleotides matching TRBD2. This sequence originates from a woman aged 30 to 39 with COVID-19, enrolled during active disease. CDR3 loop: CASGGEASGRASLNEQFF. The CDR3 DNA is TGTGCCAGCGGGGGGGAGGCTAGCGGGAGGGCCAGTCTGAATGAGCAGTTCTTC.